Detailed here is one TCR beta chain. The count of this clone is one. The antigen it recognizes is unknown. The input lacks base qualities; no much larger clone sits a single base away. Based on the germline V gene, the CDR1 and CDR2 sequences are KGHSH and LQKENI. Inclusive of the bounding cysteine and phenylalanine, the CDR3 is 15 residues long. Only CDR3 DNA remains: 45 bases, in frame from the first base. The junction shows trimming of 6 bases on V and 1 base on J, plus 14 bases between the germline ends. The immunoSEQ Assay, a bias-controlled multiplex PCR, was used to amplify TCRbeta CDR3 regions from genomic DNA. For the original study's pipeline: Nucleated cell counts per sample were estimated from amplification of reference gene primers within the assay. Sequence reads were collapsed and filtered to measure the absolute abundance of every unique TCRbeta CDR3 rearrangement. For each sample, productive Simpson clonality was calculated as the square root of Simpson's diversity index over productive rearrangements. TCRdb took this table from immuneACCESS and kept in-frame rearrangements with V and J called. Such tables lack part of the clones; where checked against another copy, unresolved V genes explain under half of the gap, and the rest is unexplained. V, J and clone size are taken as reported in that table, and D and trimming were inferred from the DNA itself. The sample profile shows approximately 170,000 clones; around 80% of them were found once. Around 11% of the sample comes from the top ten.

The sample belongs to a study of blood T cell repertoires in COVID-19 (dated by TCRdb to 2020 to 2022). Turning to the overall study: The collaborator samples originated in the United States, Italy and Spain and spanned the acute and convalescent phases of COVID-19. The material from the prospective study consisted of cDNA or gDNA derived from T cells, B-cell-depleted T cells, or PBMCs. Deeply sampled blood TCRbeta repertoires from subjects exposed to, actively infected with, or recovered from COVID-19 were included in the dataset. A freely available public database, intended as a resource for researchers studying the immune response to SARS-CoV-2, is where the repertoires were released. Samples were obtained from the ongoing ImmuneRACE study (first 160 participants) and from approximately 1,200 subjects provided by 6 global collaborators. A de-identified subject ID, COVID-19 status, age in years and sex were almost always included in the sample metadata. HLA class I and class II types, where available, came from metadata supplied by the sample provider rather than from assay-based typing. Overall results and qualifications from the work: Clinical and demographic metadata were provided uncurated, with the amount varying by source and participant.

Whole blood was collected in K2EDTA tubes by collaborating institutions according to the institutions' own protocols. Collaborator samples were shipped for TCRbeta analysis as frozen whole blood, isolated PBMCs, or DNA extracted from either sample type. Recombination linked TRBV18 to TRBJ2-3; a tentative D call is TRBD2 (5 bases match). This receptor was obtained from a woman in her forties or fifties with acute or convalescent COVID-19. The specimen sequenced was peripheral blood. The CDR3 in this case is CASSLLVGGTDTQYF. The sequence in DNA is TGTGCCAGCTCCCTCCTAGTCGGGGGCACAGATACGCAGTATTTT.